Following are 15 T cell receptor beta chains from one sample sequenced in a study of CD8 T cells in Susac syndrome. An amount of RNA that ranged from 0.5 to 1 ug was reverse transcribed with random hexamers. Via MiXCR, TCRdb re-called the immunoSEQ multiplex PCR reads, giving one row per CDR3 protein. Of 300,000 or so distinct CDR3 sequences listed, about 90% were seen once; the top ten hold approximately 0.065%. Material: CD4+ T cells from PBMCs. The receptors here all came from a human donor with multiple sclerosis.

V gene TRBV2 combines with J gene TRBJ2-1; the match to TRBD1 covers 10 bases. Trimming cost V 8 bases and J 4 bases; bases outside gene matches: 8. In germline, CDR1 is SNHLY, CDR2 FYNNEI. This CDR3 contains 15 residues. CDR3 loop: CASLGGDRGYNEQFF. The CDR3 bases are TGTGCCAGCCTGGGGGGGGACAGGGGATACAATGAGCAGTTCTTC. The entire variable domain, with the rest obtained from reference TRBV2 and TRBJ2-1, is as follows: EPEVTQTPSHQVTQMGQEVILRCVPISNHLYFYWYRQILGQKVEFLVSFYNNEISEKSEIFDDQFSVERPDGSNFTLKIRSTKLEDSAMYFCASLGGDRGYNEQFFGPGTRLTVL.

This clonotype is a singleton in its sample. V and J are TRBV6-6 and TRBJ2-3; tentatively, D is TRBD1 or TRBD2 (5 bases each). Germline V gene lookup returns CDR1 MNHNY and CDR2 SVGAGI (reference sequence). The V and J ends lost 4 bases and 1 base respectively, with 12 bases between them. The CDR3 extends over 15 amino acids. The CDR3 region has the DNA TGTGCCAGCAGTTTCACCGGGGACCGCACAGATACGCAGTATTTT. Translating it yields CASSFTGDRTDTQYF.

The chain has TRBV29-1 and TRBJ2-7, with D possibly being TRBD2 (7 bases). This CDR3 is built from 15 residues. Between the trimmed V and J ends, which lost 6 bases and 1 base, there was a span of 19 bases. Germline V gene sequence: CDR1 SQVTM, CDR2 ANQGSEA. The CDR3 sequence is CSVSPGGRVSYEQYF. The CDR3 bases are TGCAGCGTGTCCCCCGGGGGGCGGGTGTCCTACGAGCAGTACTTC.

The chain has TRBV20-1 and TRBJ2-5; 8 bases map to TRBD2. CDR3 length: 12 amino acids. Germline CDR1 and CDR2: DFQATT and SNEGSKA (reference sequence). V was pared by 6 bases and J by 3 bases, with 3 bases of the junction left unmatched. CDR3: CSAGTRKETQYF. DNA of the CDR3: TGCAGTGCCGGGACTAGGAAAGAGACCCAGTACTTC.

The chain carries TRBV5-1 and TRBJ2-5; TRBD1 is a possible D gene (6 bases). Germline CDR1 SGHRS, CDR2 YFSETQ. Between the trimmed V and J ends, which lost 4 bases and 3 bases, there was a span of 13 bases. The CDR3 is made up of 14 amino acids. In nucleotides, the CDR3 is TGCGCCAGCAGCCCCGGGCCAGGGGAAGAGACCCAGTACTTC. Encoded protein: CASSPGPGEETQYF. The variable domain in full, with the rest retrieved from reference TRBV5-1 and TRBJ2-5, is KAGVTQTPRYLIKTRGQQVTLSCSPISGHRSVSWYQQTPGQGLQFLFEYFSETQRNKGNFPGRFSGRQFSNSRSEMNVSTLELGDSALYLCASSPGPGEETQYFGPGTRLLVL.

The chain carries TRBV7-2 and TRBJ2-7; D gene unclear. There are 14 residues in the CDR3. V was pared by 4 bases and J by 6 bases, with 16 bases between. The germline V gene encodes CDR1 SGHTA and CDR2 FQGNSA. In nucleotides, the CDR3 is TGTGCCAGCAGCTATGCGCCTTCGTCCGCCGAGCAGTACTTC. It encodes CASSYAPSSAEQYF.

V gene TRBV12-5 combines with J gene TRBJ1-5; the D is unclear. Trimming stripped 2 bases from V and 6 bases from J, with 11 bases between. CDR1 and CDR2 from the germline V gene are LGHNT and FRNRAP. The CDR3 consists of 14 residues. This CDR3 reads CASGLPHEGQPQHF. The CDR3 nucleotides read TGTGCTAGTGGTTTGCCCCACGAGGGTCAGCCCCAGCATTTT. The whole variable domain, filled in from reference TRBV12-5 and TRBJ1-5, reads DARVTQTPRHKVTEMGQEVTMRCQPILGHNTVFWYRQTMMQGLELLAYFRNRAPLDDSGMPKDRFSAEMPDATLATLKIQPSEPRDSAVYFCASGLPHEGQPQHFGDGTRLSIL.

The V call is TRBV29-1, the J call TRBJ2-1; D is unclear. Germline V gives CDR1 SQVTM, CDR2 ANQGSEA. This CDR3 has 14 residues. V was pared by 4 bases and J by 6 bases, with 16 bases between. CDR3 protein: CSVASVPRVNEQFF. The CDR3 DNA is TGCAGCGTTGCATCAGTTCCCCGGGTCAATGAGCAGTTCTTC.

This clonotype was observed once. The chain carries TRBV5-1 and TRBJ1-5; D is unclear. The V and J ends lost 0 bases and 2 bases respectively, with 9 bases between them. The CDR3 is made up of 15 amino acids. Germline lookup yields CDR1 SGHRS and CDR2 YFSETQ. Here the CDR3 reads CASSLGGSGNQPQHF. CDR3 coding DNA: TGCGCCAGCAGCTTGGGAGGGAGTGGCAATCAGCCCCAGCATTTT.

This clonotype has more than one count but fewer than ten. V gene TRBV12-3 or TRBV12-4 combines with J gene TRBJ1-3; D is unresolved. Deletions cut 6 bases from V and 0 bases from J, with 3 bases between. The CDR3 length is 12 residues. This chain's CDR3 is CASSFSGNTIYF. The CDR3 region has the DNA TGTGCCAGCAGCTTCTCTGGAAACACCATATATTTT.

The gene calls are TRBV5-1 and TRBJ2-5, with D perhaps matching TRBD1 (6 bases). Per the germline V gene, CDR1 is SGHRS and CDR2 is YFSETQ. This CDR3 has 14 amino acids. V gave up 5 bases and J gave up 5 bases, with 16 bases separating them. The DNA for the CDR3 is TGCGCCAGCAGGTCACTACAACAGGGCGAGACCCAGTACTTC. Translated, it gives CASRSLQQGETQYF.

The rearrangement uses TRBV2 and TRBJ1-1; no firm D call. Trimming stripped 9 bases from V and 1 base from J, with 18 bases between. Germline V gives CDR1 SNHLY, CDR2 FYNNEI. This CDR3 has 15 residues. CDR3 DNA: TGTGCCAGTAGGAGAGGAGGCACCCAGAACACTGAAGCTTTCTTT. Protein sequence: CASRRGGTQNTEAFF.

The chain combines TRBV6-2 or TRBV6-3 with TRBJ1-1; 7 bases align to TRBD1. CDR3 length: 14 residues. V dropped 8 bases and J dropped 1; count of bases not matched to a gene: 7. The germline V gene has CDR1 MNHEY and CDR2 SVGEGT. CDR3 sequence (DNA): TGTGCCAGCTGTAGGACAGGCCGGAACACTGAAGCTTTCTTT. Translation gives CASCRTGRNTEAFF.

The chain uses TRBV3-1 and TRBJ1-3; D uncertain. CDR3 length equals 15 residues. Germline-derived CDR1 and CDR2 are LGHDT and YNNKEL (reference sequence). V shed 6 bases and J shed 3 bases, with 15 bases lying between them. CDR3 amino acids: CASSPRSGGGNTIYF. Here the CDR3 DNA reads TGTGCCAGCAGTCCCAGATCGGGTGGTGGAAACACCATATATTTT.

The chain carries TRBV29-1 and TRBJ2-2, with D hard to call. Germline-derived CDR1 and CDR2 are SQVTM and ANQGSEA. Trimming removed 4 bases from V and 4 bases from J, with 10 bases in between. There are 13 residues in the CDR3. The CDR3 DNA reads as TGCAGCGTTGGGGTCGGCGGCACCGGGGAGCTGTTTTTT. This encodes CSVGVGGTGELFF.